This TCR beta chain stems from a study of OX40 agonist ivuxolimab in advanced cancers. Across the study: A diagnosis of hepatocellular carcinoma, melanoma, renal cell or head and neck cancer was present in dose-escalation patients.

In germline, CDR1 is SGHKS, CDR2 YYEKEE (reference sequence). This CDR3 is 16 amino acids long. J lost 0 bases, V lost 4 bases, and 6 bases had no gene match. Overall study results and limits: By week 6 at 0.1 to 3.0 mg/kg, blood CD4+ and CD8+ T cells had expanded clonally.

Worth noting for this clone: What it binds is unknown.

Profiled with immunoSEQ multiplex PCR; TCRdb holds only in-frame clones, not every one. Of over 55,000 clones in the sample, about 93% are singletons; the top ten hold less than 20%. Material: CD4+ or CD8+ T cells sorted from blood, obtained in a trial of the OX40 agonist ivuxolimab. The origin of this receptor is an adult with an advanced solid tumor such as melanoma, head and neck, liver or kidney cancer. The J gene is TRBJ2-7, the V gene TRBV5-5; 11 bases line up with TRBD1. The chain's CDR3 is CASSRDRGVSSYEQYF. CDR3 bases: TGTGCCAGCAGCCGGGACAGGGGGGTTAGCTCCTACGAGCAGTACTTC.